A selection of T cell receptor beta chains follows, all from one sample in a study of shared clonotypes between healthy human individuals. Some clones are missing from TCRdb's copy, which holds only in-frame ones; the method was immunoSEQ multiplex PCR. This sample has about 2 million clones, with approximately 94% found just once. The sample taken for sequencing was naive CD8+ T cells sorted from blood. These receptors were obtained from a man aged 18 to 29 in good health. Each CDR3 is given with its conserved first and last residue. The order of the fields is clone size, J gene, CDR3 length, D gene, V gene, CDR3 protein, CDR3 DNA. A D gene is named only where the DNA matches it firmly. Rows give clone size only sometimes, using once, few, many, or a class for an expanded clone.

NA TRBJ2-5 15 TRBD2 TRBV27 CASSPLAGGPKTQYF TGTGCCAGCAGTCCCTTAGCGGGGGGGCCCAAGACCCAGTACTTC
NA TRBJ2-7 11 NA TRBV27 CASSSGNEQYF TGTGCCAGCAGTTCGGGAAACGAGCAGTACTTC
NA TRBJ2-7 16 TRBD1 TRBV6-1 CASSEGGGQGFWEQYF TGTGCCAGCAGTGAAGGGGGGGGACAGGGGTTTTGGGAGCAGTACTTC
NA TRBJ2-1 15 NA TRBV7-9 CASSLPQGTNNEQFF TGTGCCAGCAGCTTACCGCAGGGTACCAACAATGAGCAGTTCTTC
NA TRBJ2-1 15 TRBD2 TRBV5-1 CASSLGAGDANEQFF TGCGCCAGCAGCTTGGGGGCGGGAGACGCCAATGAGCAGTTCTTC
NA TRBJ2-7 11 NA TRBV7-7 CASRAAYEQYF TGTGCTAGCCGAGCAGCCTACGAGCAGTACTTC
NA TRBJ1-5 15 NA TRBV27 CASSLTADSNQPQHF TGTGCCAGCAGTCTGACAGCAGATAGCAATCAGCCCCAGCATTTT
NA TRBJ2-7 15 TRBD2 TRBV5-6 CASSPYAAGPYEQYF TGTGCCAGCAGCCCCTATGCAGCGGGGCCCTACGAGCAGTACTTC
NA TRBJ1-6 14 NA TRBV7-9 CASTQNGDNSPLHF TGTGCCAGCACCCAAAATGGGGATAATTCACCCCTCCACTTT
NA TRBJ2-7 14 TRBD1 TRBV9 CASSVEGQGYEQYF TGTGCCAGCAGCGTAGAGGGACAGGGGTACGAGCAGTACTTC
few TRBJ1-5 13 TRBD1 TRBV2 CASSGQGGQPQHF TGTGCCAGCAGCGGACAGGGAGGCCAGCCCCAGCATTTT
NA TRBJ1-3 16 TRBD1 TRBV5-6 CASSWGTGMAGNTIYF TGTGCCAGCAGCTGGGGGACAGGGATGGCCGGAAACACCATATATTTT
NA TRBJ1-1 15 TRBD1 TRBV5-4 CASSPFRGPNTEAFF TGTGCCAGCAGCCCCTTCAGGGGGCCGAACACTGAAGCTTTCTTT
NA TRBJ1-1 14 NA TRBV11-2 CASSLWQGWTEAFF TGTGCCAGCAGCTTATGGCAGGGATGGACTGAAGCTTTCTTT
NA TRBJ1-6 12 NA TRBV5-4 CASGGNNSPLHF TGTGCCAGCGGGGGGAATAATTCACCCCTCCACTTT
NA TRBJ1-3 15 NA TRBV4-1 CASSPSQVSGNTIYF TGCGCCAGCAGCCCATCGCAAGTCTCTGGAAACACCATATATTTT
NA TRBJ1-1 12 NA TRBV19 CASTYGGTEAFF TGTGCCAGTACCTATGGGGGAACTGAGGCTTTCTTT
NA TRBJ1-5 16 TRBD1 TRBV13 CASSARDRDYNQPQHF TGTGCCAGCAGCGCAAGGGACAGGGATTACAATCAGCCCCAGCATTTT
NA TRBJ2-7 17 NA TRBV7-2 CASSLAGVQGKAYEQYF TGTGCCAGCAGCTTAGCCGGGGTTCAGGGAAAGGCCTACGAGCAGTACTTC
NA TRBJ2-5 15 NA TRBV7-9 CASSLVDEMGETQYF TGTGCCAGCAGCTTAGTAGATGAGATGGGAGAGACCCAGTACTTC
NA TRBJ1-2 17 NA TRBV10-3 CAISESTVGGVSNGYTF TGTGCCATCAGTGAGTCGACAGTAGGGGGTGTCAGTAATGGCTACACCTTC
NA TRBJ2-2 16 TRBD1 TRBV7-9 CASSIRDREPPGELFF TGTGCCAGCAGCATAAGGGACAGGGAACCACCCGGGGAGCTGTTTTTT
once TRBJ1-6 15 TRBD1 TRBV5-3 CASIPGQGPNSPLHF TGTGCCAGCATCCCGGGACAGGGACCTAATTCACCCCTCCACTTT
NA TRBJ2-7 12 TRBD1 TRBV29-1 CSVETGAGEQYF TGCAGCGTTGAAACAGGGGCTGGGGAGCAGTACTTC
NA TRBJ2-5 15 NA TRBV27 CASSFYGTSGETQYF TGTGCCAGCAGTTTTTACGGCACCTCAGGAGAGACCCAGTACTTC
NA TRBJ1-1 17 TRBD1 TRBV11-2 CASSQRDSYGGNTEAFF TGTGCCAGCAGCCAACGGGACAGCTACGGGGGGAACACTGAAGCTTTCTTT
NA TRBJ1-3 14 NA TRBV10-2 CASSEVGVGNTIYF TGCGCCAGCAGTGAGGTCGGGGTAGGAAACACCATATATTTT
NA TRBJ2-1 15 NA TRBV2 CASASDRGLYNEQFF TGTGCCAGCGCCTCCGACAGAGGCCTTTACAATGAGCAGTTCTTC
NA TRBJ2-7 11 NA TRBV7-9 CASSSSEEQYF TGTGCCAGCAGCTCTTCGGAGGAGCAGTACTTC
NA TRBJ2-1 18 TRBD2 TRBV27 CARAPSGGGFVSSNEQFF TGTGCCAGAGCCCCCTCGGGAGGGGGGTTTGTTTCTTCCAATGAGCAGTTCTTC
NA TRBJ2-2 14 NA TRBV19 CASSMDYTTGELFF TGTGCCAGTAGTATGGACTACACTACCGGGGAGCTGTTTTTT
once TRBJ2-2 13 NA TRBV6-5 CASSYINTGELFF TGTGCCAGCAGTTACATTAACACCGGGGAGCTGTTTTTT
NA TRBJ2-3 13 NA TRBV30 CAWSELPRDTQYF TGTGCCTGGAGTGAGCTACCGAGGGATACGCAGTATTTT
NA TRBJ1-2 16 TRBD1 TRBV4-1 CASSTGQGALDYGYTF TGCGCCAGCAGCACGGGACAGGGGGCGTTGGACTATGGCTACACCTTC
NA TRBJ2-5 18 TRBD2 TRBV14 CASSQDMGLAAAWETQYF TGTGCCAGCAGCCAAGATATGGGCCTAGCGGCGGCGTGGGAGACCCAGTACTTC
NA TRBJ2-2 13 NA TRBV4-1 CASSQDPGGELFF TGCGCCAGCAGCCAAGACCCGGGAGGGGAGCTGTTTTTT
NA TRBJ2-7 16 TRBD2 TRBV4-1 CASSHNSGGSSYEQYF TGCGCCAGCAGCCATAATAGCGGGGGGAGCTCCTACGAGCAGTACTTC
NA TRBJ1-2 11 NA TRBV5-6 CASSLEEDYTF TGTGCCAGCAGCTTGGAAGAAGACTACACCTTC
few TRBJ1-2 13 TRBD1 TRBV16 CASSPGGDDGYTF TGTGCCAGCAGCCCAGGGGGCGATGATGGCTACACCTTC
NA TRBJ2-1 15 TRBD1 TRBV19 CASLPGQGLYNEQFF TGTGCCAGCCTCCCGGGACAGGGTCTCTACAATGAGCAGTTCTTC
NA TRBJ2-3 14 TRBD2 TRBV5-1 CASSLLAVTDTQYF TGCGCCAGCAGCTTACTAGCGGTCACAGATACGCAGTATTTT
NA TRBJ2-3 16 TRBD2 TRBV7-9 CASSPIAAGGTDTQYF TGTGCCAGCAGCCCGATAGCGGCGGGGGGCACAGATACGCAGTATTTT
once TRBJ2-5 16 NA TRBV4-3 CASSQEGLASQETQYF TGCGCCAGCAGCCAAGAAGGGCTAGCGAGCCAAGAGACCCAGTACTTC
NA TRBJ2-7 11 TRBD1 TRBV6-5 CATNRGDEQYF TGTGCCACCAACAGGGGCGACGAGCAGTACTTC
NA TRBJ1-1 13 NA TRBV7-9 CASSLVSGSEAFF TGTGCCAGCAGCTTAGTTTCTGGGTCTGAAGCTTTCTTT
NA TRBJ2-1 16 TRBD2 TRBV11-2 CASSLIELAGDQEQFF TGTGCCAGCAGCTTAATCGAACTAGCGGGAGACCAGGAGCAGTTCTTC
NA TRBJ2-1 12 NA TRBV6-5 CASSSPRHEQFF TGTGCCAGCAGTTCCCCGCGTCATGAGCAGTTCTTC
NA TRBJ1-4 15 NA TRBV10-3 CAISESVSTNEKLFF TGTGCCATCAGTGAGTCTGTGTCAACTAATGAAAAACTGTTTTTT
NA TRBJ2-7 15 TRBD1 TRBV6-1 CASSEEGTGGYEQYF TGTGCCAGCAGTGAAGAAGGGACAGGGGGTTACGAGCAGTACTTC
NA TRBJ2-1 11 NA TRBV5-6 CASSYLGEQFF TGTGCCAGCAGCTACTTGGGTGAGCAGTTCTTC
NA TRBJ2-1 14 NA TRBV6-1 CASRGFEGGNEQFF TGTGCCAGCAGGGGATTTGAAGGAGGCAATGAGCAGTTCTTC
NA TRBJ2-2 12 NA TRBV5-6 CASSSGGGELFF TGTGCCAGCAGCTCGGGTGGCGGGGAGCTGTTTTTT
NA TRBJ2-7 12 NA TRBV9 CASSSSDYEQYF TGTGCCAGCAGCTCCTCCGACTACGAGCAGTACTTC
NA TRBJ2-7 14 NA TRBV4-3 CASSQGGDGYEQYF TGCGCCAGCAGCCAAGGAGGGGATGGATACGAGCAGTACTTC
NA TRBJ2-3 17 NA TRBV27 CASSSRRLVEGPDTQYF TGTGCCAGCAGTTCACGACGACTAGTCGAGGGGCCAGATACGCAGTATTTT